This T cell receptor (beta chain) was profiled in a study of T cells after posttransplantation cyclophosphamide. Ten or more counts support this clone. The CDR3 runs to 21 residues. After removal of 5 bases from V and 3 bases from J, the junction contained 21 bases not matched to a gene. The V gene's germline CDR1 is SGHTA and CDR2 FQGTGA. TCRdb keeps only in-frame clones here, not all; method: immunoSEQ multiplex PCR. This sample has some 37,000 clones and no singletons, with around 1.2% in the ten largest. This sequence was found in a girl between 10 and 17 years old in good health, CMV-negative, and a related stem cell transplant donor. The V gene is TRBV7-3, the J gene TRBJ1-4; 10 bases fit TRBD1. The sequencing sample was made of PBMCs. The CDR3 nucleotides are TGTGCCAGCAGCGGATTACACTTGGGACAGGGGAAGACTGGGGCTAATGAAAAACTGTTTTTT. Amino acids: CASSGLHLGQGKTGANEKLFF.